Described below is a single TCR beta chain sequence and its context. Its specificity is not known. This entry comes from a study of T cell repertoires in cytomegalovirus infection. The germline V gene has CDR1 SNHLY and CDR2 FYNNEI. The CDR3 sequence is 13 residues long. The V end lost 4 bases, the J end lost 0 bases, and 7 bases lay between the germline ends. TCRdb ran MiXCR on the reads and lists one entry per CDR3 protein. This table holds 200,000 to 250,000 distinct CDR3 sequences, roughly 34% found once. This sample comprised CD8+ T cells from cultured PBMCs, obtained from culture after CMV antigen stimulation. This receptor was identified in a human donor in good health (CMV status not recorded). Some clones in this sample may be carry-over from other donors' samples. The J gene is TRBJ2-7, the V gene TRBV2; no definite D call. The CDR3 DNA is TGTGCCAGCAGTGGTGTGAGCTCCTACGAGCAGTACTTC. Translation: CASSGVSSYEQYF.